The 27 T cell receptor beta chains listed next were all sequenced from one sample in a study of cytomegalovirus exposure and HLA in healthy donors. PCR used 60 Vbeta primers and 13 Jbeta primers. The table came from immunoSEQ multiplex PCR; TCRdb's copy has only in-frame clones and leaves some out. This sample yields hundreds of thousands of clones, of which about 66% are seen a single time; over 2% belongs to the top ten. Material for sequencing was PBMCs. The receptors were sampled from a female donor in good health and CMV-seronegative.

V usage is TRBV28 and J usage is TRBJ2-5, with TRBD1 identical over 7 bases. With V trimmed by 3 bases and J by 2 bases, 3 bases remained unmatched. Per the germline V gene, CDR1 is MDHEN and CDR2 is SYDVKM. This CDR3 region has 14 residues. In nucleotides, the CDR3 is TGTGCCAGCAGTTTTTTACAGGGGCAAGAGACCCAGTACTTC. This codes for CASSFLQGQETQYF. Variable domain in full (rest from reference TRBV28 and TRBJ2-5): DVKVTQSSRYLVKRTGEKVFLECVQDMDHENMFWYRQDPGLGLRLIYFSYDVKMKEKGDIPEGYSVSREKKERFSLILESASTNQTSMYLCASSFLQGQETQYFGPGTRLLVL.

The rearrangement links TRBV5-1 to TRBJ1-6; no clear D gene. The germline gives CDR1 SGHRS, CDR2 YFSETQ. The CDR3 is 15 amino acids. V was cut by 2 bases and J by 9 bases, with 15 bases left in between. The CDR3 reads CASSFNPRSGSPLHF. The CDR3 bases are TGCGCCAGCAGCTTCAATCCCCGATCGGGTTCACCCCTCCACTTT.

The V gene is TRBV14, the J gene TRBJ2-3; no firm D call. The CDR3 runs 14 residues. Trimming cost V 4 bases and J 7 bases, with 15 bases left between them. Germline CDR1 is SGHDN and CDR2 is FVKESK. The CDR3 coding sequence is TGTGCCAGCAGCCCCGTATTGGCCCAGAATACGCAGTATTTT. This encodes CASSPVLAQNTQYF.

This clone has only a few counts. V usage is TRBV19 and J usage is TRBJ1-5; possible D gene TRBD1, 6 bases. V lost 3 bases and J 7 bases, leaving 16 bases between the germline ends. CDR1 and CDR2 from the germline V gene are LNHDA and SQIVND (reference sequence). This CDR3 spans 15 amino acids. The CDR3 spells CASSMGRGFWQPQHF. For the CDR3, the DNA is TGTGCCAGTAGTATGGGCAGGGGATTTTGGCAGCCCCAGCATTTT.

The genes are TRBV30 and TRBJ1-1, with TRBD1 matching 9 bases. V dropped 0 bases and J dropped 10; count of bases not matched to a gene: 9. The CDR3 sequence is 14 residues long. Germline V lookup: CDR1 GTSNPN, CDR2 SVGIG (reference sequence). The CDR3: CAWSVRRTGVGAFF. The CDR3 DNA reads as TGTGCCTGGAGTGTACGACGGACAGGGGTAGGAGCTTTCTTT.

This clone was recorded a few times. The chain is built from TRBV28 and TRBJ1-6; weak D call: TRBD1 (6 bases). This CDR3 region has 16 residues. Germline CDR1 reads MDHEN; CDR2 reads SYDVKM. V was clipped by 6 bases and J by 3 bases, with 15 bases between them. CDR3 bases: TGTGCCAGCAGAGTTATCAAGGACAGCTATAATTCACCCCTCCACTTT. As protein: CASRVIKDSYNSPLHF.

The V gene is TRBV4-1, the J gene TRBJ2-7; 9 bases match TRBD2. The CDR3 sequence is 15 residues long. With 0 bases clipped from V and 8 bases from J, the junction kept 8 bases outside the gene matches. The germline V gene encodes CDR1 MGHRA and CDR2 YSYEKL. Written as DNA, the CDR3 is TGCGCCAGCAGCCAAGACGGACTAGCGATCCGACAGCAGTACTTC. Residues: CASSQDGLAIRQQYF.

This clone was seen a handful of times. V is TRBV7-9 and J is TRBJ1-2; 7 positions agree with TRBD1. Germline V gene lookup returns CDR1 SEHNR and CDR2 FQNEAQ (reference sequence). The ends lost 5 bases at V and 6 bases at J; junction bases unmatched: 12. The CDR3 has 15 amino acids. In DNA, the CDR3 is TGTGCCAGCAGCCGAACCGAGGGGGCTGGTCATGGCTACACCTTC. Translation gives CASSRTEGAGHGYTF.

The V gene is TRBV19, the J gene TRBJ1-1; D may be TRBD1 (5 bases). Germline CDR1 is LNHDA and CDR2 is SQIVND (reference sequence). This CDR3 comprises 13 residues. V was trimmed by 5 bases and J by 6 bases, leaving 13 bases between them. CDR3 protein: CASSQRGSAEAFF. CDR3 DNA: TGTGCCAGTAGTCAGCGGGGGAGCGCTGAAGCTTTCTTT.

Only a few counts were recorded for this clone. The rearrangement links TRBV28 to TRBJ2-3; D gene ambiguous. The germline gives CDR1 MDHEN, CDR2 SYDVKM. This CDR3 comprises 14 residues. V gave up 3 bases and J gave up 4 bases, with 11 bases separating them. The CDR3 sequence is CASSFGFGSDTQYF. In DNA, the CDR3 is TGTGCCAGCAGTTTTGGTTTTGGCTCAGATACGCAGTATTTT. Supplemented by reference TRBV28 and TRBJ2-3, the full variable domain reads DVKVTQSSRYLVKRTGEKVFLECVQDMDHENMFWYRQDPGLGLRLIYFSYDVKMKEKGDIPEGYSVSREKKERFSLILESASTNQTSMYLCASSFGFGSDTQYFGPGTRLTVL.

This clone was counted once. The chain uses TRBV5-1 and TRBJ2-3, with D tentatively TRBD1 (5 bases). The germline CDR1 and CDR2 sequences are SGHRS and YFSETQ. V dropped 2 bases and J dropped 1 base, with 11 bases sitting between them. This CDR3 has 15 amino acids. The chain's CDR3 is CASSFLTDRTDTQYF. CDR3 DNA sequence: TGCGCCAGCAGCTTTTTGACAGACCGCACAGATACGCAGTATTTT.

The rearrangement joins TRBV5-1 to TRBJ1-2; tentative D call: TRBD1 (5 bases). Germline lookup yields CDR1 SGHRS and CDR2 YFSETQ. The CDR3 covers 15 residues. V lost 0 bases to trimming and J lost 8 bases, with 17 bases between them. In DNA form, the CDR3 reads TGCGCCAGCAGCTTGGGATACAGGACCCTGCAAGGCTACACCTTC. Translation gives CASSLGYRTLQGYTF.

This clone has more than one count but fewer than ten. The V call is TRBV5-1, the J call TRBJ2-3; maybe TRBD2 (6 bases). The CDR3 has 14 amino acids. V was trimmed by 0 bases and J by 5 bases, leaving 10 bases between them. Germline CDR1 is SGHRS and CDR2 is YFSETQ. The CDR3 is CASSLASAGDTQYF. The CDR3 coding sequence is TGCGCCAGCAGCTTGGCTAGCGCTGGAGATACGCAGTATTTT.

The V and J genes are TRBV6-6 and TRBJ2-1, with TRBD2 as a possible D gene (7 bases). The CDR3 length is 16 residues. Trimming stripped 0 bases from V and 4 bases from J, with 13 bases between. The germline CDR1 and CDR2 sequences are MNHNY and SVGAGI (reference sequence). CDR3 DNA: TGTGCCAGCAGTTACTCGAGAGGGGGGGTTTACAATGAGCAGTTCTTC. This translates into CASSYSRGGVYNEQFF.

V usage is TRBV30 and J usage is TRBJ1-1; D not resolved. The CDR3 is 13 amino acids. The V and J ends lost 6 bases and 4 bases respectively, with 15 bases between them. CDR1 and CDR2 (germline): GTSNPN, SVGIG (reference sequence). The CDR3 sequence is CACDGRRGTEAFF. In DNA, the CDR3 is TGTGCCTGTGACGGAAGGCGGGGCACTGAAGCTTTCTTT.

V usage is TRBV29-1 and J usage is TRBJ1-3, with 8 bases matching TRBD1. CDR3 size: 14 residues. Germline assignment: CDR1 SQVTM and CDR2 ANQGSEA. J gave up 0 bases and V 6 bases, and 4 bases lay outside the gene matches. The CDR3 loop reads CSVHTGGSGNTIYF. The DNA for the CDR3 is TGCAGCGTCCACACAGGGGGCTCTGGAAACACCATATATTTT.

This clone was counted a single time. The genes are TRBV9 and TRBJ1-3, with D possibly matching TRBD1 (6 bases). The CDR3 is 15 amino acids. Trimming removed 3 bases at V and 8 bases at J, with 18 bases between. Germline V gives CDR1 SGDLS, CDR2 YYNGEE. The CDR3 DNA reads as TGTGCCAGCAGCGCACAGGGTGCCGTCTGGGACACCATATATTTT. Residues: CASSAQGAVWDTIYF.

V gene TRBV28 combines with J gene TRBJ1-1; no firm D call. CDR3 length equals 15 residues. The germline gives CDR1 MDHEN, CDR2 SYDVKM. V lost 7 bases and J 3 bases, leaving 18 bases between the germline ends. The CDR3 protein is CASISVGSGYTEAFF. The CDR3 bases are TGTGCCAGCATCTCTGTAGGATCCGGGTACACTGAAGCTTTCTTT.

This chain connects TRBV7-6 to TRBJ2-2; a weak D match, TRBD2 (6 bases). V was cut by 0 bases and J by 2 bases, with 10 bases left in between. Germline V CDR1 and CDR2: SGHVS, FNYEAQ. CDR3 length: 16 residues. CDR3 amino acids: CASSLAMEGNTGELFF. Written as DNA, the CDR3 is TGTGCCAGCAGCTTAGCAATGGAGGGAAACACCGGGGAGCTGTTTTTT.

The chain recombines TRBV5-6 with TRBJ1-3, with D hard to call. Germline V gene lookup returns CDR1 SGHDT and CDR2 YYEEEE. V was cut by 0 bases and J by 4 bases, with 11 bases left in between. The CDR3 extends over 15 amino acids. The CDR3 reads CASSLAQEVGNTIYF. The CDR3 bases are TGTGCCAGCAGCTTGGCGCAGGAGGTGGGAAACACCATATATTTT.

The chain recombines TRBV5-4 with TRBJ2-3; 9 positions match TRBD2. The germline V gene has CDR1 SGHNT and CDR2 YYREEE (reference sequence). This CDR3 region has 17 residues. J lost 6 bases, V lost 2 bases, and 13 bases had no gene match. CDR3 bases: TGTGCCAGCAGCTTTCCTCCCAGCGGGAGGTTGTCGGATACGCAGTATTTT. The encoded protein is CASSFPPSGRLSDTQYF.

CDR3 nucleotides: TGTGCCAGCAGCTTAGCACAGGGGGCGAACTATGGCTACACCTTC. This codes for CASSLAQGANYGYTF. The chain links TRBV7-9 to TRBJ1-2; 9 bases are a match to TRBD1. CDR3 length equals 15 residues. V shed 0 bases, J shed 2 bases, and the junction held 1 base outside the gene matches. Germline V gene data show CDR1 as SEHNR and CDR2 as FQNEAQ (reference sequence).

This clone has just a few counts. The rearrangement joins TRBV5-1 to TRBJ2-7, with 7 bases aligning to TRBD2. V gave up 1 base and J gave up 0 bases; unmatched junction bases: 10. The CDR3 spans 17 residues. CDR1 and CDR2 from the germline V gene are SGHRS and YFSETQ. CDR3 sequence: CASSLKLVAGSSYEQYF. CDR3 nucleotide sequence: TGCGCCAGCAGCTTGAAGTTGGTAGCGGGTAGCTCCTACGAGCAGTACTTC.

V usage is TRBV5-1 and J usage is TRBJ2-1; 8 bases map to TRBD1. CDR1 is SGHRS and CDR2 is YFSETQ in the germline V gene. The V segment lost 3 bases and the J segment 7 bases; nucleotides outside the gene matches: 0. The CDR3 totals 12 residues. The CDR3 region is CASSWTGNEQFF. The CDR3, as DNA: TGCGCCAGCAGCTGGACAGGGAATGAGCAGTTCTTC.

This clone was detected once. The rearrangement uses TRBV18 and TRBJ2-5; 13 bases are shared with TRBD2. Germline CDR1 KGHSH, CDR2 LQKENI. Trimming cost V 2 bases and J 5 bases; bases outside gene matches: 11. This CDR3 region has 18 residues. The CDR3 DNA sequence: TGTGCCAGCTCACCATTCGGACTAGCGGGAGATATGGTGGAGACCCAGTACTTC. Encoded protein: CASSPFGLAGDMVETQYF.

The V and J genes are TRBV6-5 and TRBJ1-2, with D unresolved. Deletions cut 0 bases from V and 4 bases from J, with 12 bases between. The CDR3 spans 15 residues. Germline CDR1 is MNHEY and CDR2 is SVGAGI. In DNA form, the CDR3 reads TGTGCCAGCAGTTACTCGAGTCCGTCCTCCTATGGCTACACCTTC. Translating it yields CASSYSSPSSYGYTF.

The chain combines TRBV10-3 with TRBJ1-2, with D hard to call. The CDR3 has 12 amino acids. Trimming took 5 bases from V and 3 from J, leaving 7 bases between them. Germline CDR1 reads ENHRY; CDR2 reads SYGVKD. The CDR3: CAISRGDYGYTF. The CDR3 bases are TGTGCCATCAGTCGGGGAGACTATGGCTACACCTTC.